Below, 20 T cell receptor beta chains from the same sample are listed, as sequenced in a study of spatial heterogeneity in lung cancer. MiXCR, run by TCRdb on the 5' RACE reads, gives a single entry per CDR3 protein. The sample shows 7,500 to 10,000 distinct CDR3 sequences, more than 13% of them seen only once. Which antigens these TCRs recognize remains unknown. Time point indicated: sample taken at primary tumor resection. Study findings and constraints: Mutation counts in tumors were tracked by counts of expanded intratumoral alpha and beta TCRs.

The sample in question was lung tumor tissue, obtained at surgery. The source of these receptors is a male donor with early-stage non-small cell lung cancer.

This clonotype qualifies as medium-sized (0.01 to 0.1%). With the library built for alpha chains, this beta chain is off target and its frequency is not meaningful. Here the CDR3 reads CSVEPGLKNIQYF. CDR3 DNA sequence: TGCAGCGTTGAGCCGGGACTGAAAAACATTCAGTACTTC. This chain uses TRBV29-1 with TRBJ2-4; possibly TRBD2 for D (6 bases). The length of the CDR3 is 13 residues. The V gene lost 3 bases and the J gene lost 4 bases, with 10 bases spanning the gap. In germline, CDR1 is SQVTM, CDR2 ANQGSEA.

This clonotype is judged medium-sized. With the library built for alpha chains, this beta chain is off target and its frequency is not meaningful. The genes are TRBV6-2 or TRBV6-3 and TRBJ1-5, with no clear D. Trimming cost V 1 base and J 3 bases, with 13 bases left between them. This CDR3 contains 16 residues. Germline CDR1 is MNHEY and CDR2 is SVGEGT. The CDR3 protein is CASSYFGSKSNQPQHF. The CDR3 region has the DNA TGTGCCAGCAGTTACTTCGGCAGTAAATCCAATCAGCCCCAGCATTTT.

The table lists this clonotype with a few counts. The size of this beta chain means little, since it is a stray read in a library made for alpha chains. This chain connects TRBV14 to TRBJ2-7, with a weak D call TRBD2 (6 bases). This CDR3 is built from 14 residues. Germline CDR1 reads SGHDN; CDR2 reads FVKESK. V lost 2 bases and J 0 bases, leaving 8 bases between the germline ends. The CDR3 sequence: CASSQYGSSYEQYF. The CDR3 bases are TGTGCCAGCAGCCAATACGGGAGCTCCTACGAGCAGTACTTC.

Judged by abundance, this clonotype is medium-sized. Since it is a stray read in a library aimed at alpha chains, this beta chain has a size that is not meaningful. The rearrangement uses TRBV6-6 and TRBJ2-5; D possibly corresponds to TRBD2 (5 bases). Looked up from germline, CDR1 is MNHNY and CDR2 is SVGAGI (reference sequence). Trimming took 9 bases from V and 5 from J, leaving 16 bases between them. The CDR3 is 13 residues long. CDR3 sequence: CASHPGEGETQYF. As DNA, the CDR3 is TGTGCCAGTCACCCGGGCGAGGGCGAGACCCAGTACTTC.

At least ten counts were recorded for this clonotype. Because this beta chain is a stray read in a library intended to capture alpha chains, its abundance should not be given much weight. The chain recombines TRBV7-2 with TRBJ2-2, with 8 positions matching TRBD2. This CDR3 comprises 16 residues. The germline gives CDR1 SGHTA, CDR2 FQGNSA. Trimming removed 1 base from V and 5 bases from J; junction bases left unmatched: 6. Written as DNA, the CDR3 is TGTGCCAGCAGCTTAGTAGCGGGAAAGGGAACCGGGGAGCTGTTTTTT. This sequence encodes CASSLVAGKGTGELFF.

This clonotype was recorded at least ten times. This beta chain slipped into a library made for alpha chains as a stray read, so its size is not meaningful. The V call is TRBV6-2 or TRBV6-3, the J call TRBJ2-7; D is possibly TRBD2 (5 bases). This CDR3 is built from 14 residues. V was pared by 6 bases and J by 3 bases, with 15 bases between. Germline V lookup: CDR1 MNHEY, CDR2 SVGEGT. For the CDR3, the DNA is TGTGCCAGCAGGCCGGGAATAGTACGCTACGAGCAGTACTTC. Its translation: CASRPGIVRYEQYF.

As to this clonotype: This beta chain represents an off-target read in a library built for alpha chains; its size is of limited meaning. The chain combines TRBV5-1 with TRBJ1-1; 11 bases are shared with TRBD1. Trimming removed 3 bases from V and 6 bases from J; junction bases left unmatched: 1. From germline, CDR1 is SGHRS and CDR2 YFSETQ. CDR3 length equals 13 residues. CDR3 region: CASSWTGGAEAFF. The CDR3 bases are TGCGCCAGCAGCTGGACAGGGGGCGCTGAAGCTTTCTTT.

By its share, this clonotype is medium-sized. Because the library targeted alpha chains, this beta chain is an off-target read whose size means little. The chain carries TRBV21-1 and TRBJ2-1; the table's D call TRBD2 went unverified against the DNA. TRBV21-1 is described as a pseudogene. The CDR3 sequence is 18 residues long. The chain's CDR3 is CASSKDRARGASYNEQFF. CDR3 sequence (DNA): TGTGCCAGCAGCAAAGATCGGGCGCGGGGGGCCTCCTACAATGAGCAGTTCTTC.

Worth noting for this clonotype: Because this beta chain is a stray read in a library intended to capture alpha chains, its abundance should not be given much weight. V usage is TRBV20-1 and J usage is TRBJ2-1; D ambiguous. Germline V lookup: CDR1 DFQATT, CDR2 SNEGSKA (reference sequence). Trimming shortened V by 0 bases and J by 4 bases, and 10 bases separated the two germline ends. The CDR3 is 14 residues long. The CDR3 reads CSARDRVSYNEQFF. CDR3 coding DNA: TGCAGTGCTAGAGATCGGGTGTCATACAATGAGCAGTTCTTC.

This clonotype was detected ten times or more. This beta chain appears as a stray read in a library generated for alpha chains; its size is not informative. The chain joins TRBV7-2 to TRBJ2-2; 9 bases agree with TRBD2. CDR3 length: 17 residues. Trimming cost V 1 base and J 4 bases; bases outside gene matches: 7. Germline V lookup: CDR1 SGHTA, CDR2 FQGNSA. The CDR3 DNA sequence: TGTGCCAGCAGCTTAGGATGGGGCGGGAGGGCCACCGGGGAGCTGTTTTTT. Protein product: CASSLGWGGRATGELFF.

This clonotype showed up many times. This beta chain lies outside the target of a library built for alpha chains; its clone size means little. The rearrangement uses TRBV7-9 and TRBJ1-5, with D unresolved. The CDR3 consists of 14 residues. CDR1 and CDR2 (germline): SEHNR, FQNEAQ (reference sequence). Trimming left V 1 base short and J 7 bases short, with 11 bases between. In DNA form, the CDR3 reads TGTGCCAGCAGCTTAGGCGGGAAGGGCCAGCCCCAGCATTTT. This sequence encodes CASSLGGKGQPQHF.

Ten or more counts support this clonotype. The library was prepared for alpha chains; this beta chain is a stray read, so its frequency means little. The J gene is TRBJ2-1, the V gene TRBV12-3 or TRBV12-4, with 9 positions matching TRBD2. Germline trimming cut 6 bases from V and 8 bases from J; bases unmatched to any gene: 17. CDR3 size: 17 residues. The CDR3 protein is CASSGGSLAGALDEQFF. The CDR3 DNA reads as TGTGCCAGCAGCGGGGGTTCGTTAGCGGGAGCCCTGGATGAGCAGTTCTTC.

In its sample, this clonotype was seen many times. A library made for alpha chains picked up this beta chain off target, so its size means little. The chain employs TRBV20-1 and TRBJ2-2, with 9 bases fitting TRBD2. Germline-derived CDR1 and CDR2 are DFQATT and SNEGSKA (reference sequence). The CDR3 length is 14 residues. J gave up 6 bases and V 3 bases, and 5 bases lay outside the gene matches. CDR3 residues: CSARGTSSPGELFF. CDR3 DNA: TGCAGTGCTAGGGGGACTAGCAGTCCCGGGGAGCTGTTTTTT.

This clonotype was recorded at least ten times. This beta chain is an unintended read in a library built for alpha chains; its size means little. The rearrangement joins TRBV18 to TRBJ2-1; 8 positions match TRBD2. Losses at the gene ends were 6 bases for V and 7 bases for J; bases not matched to a gene: 5. Germline-derived CDR1 and CDR2 are KGHSH and LQKENI. The CDR3 is 13 residues long. In nucleotides, the CDR3 is TGTGCCAGCTCGTACGGACTAGCTAATGAGCAGTTCTTC. Protein product: CASSYGLANEQFF.

This clonotype was counted many times. The size of this beta chain means little, since it is a stray read in a library made for alpha chains. The V call is TRBV18, the J call TRBJ2-7; D not resolved. V was trimmed by 3 bases and J by 7 bases, leaving 10 bases between them. Germline V gene data show CDR1 as KGHSH and CDR2 as LQKENI. The CDR3 spans 12 residues. The chain's CDR3 is CASSPRPGEQYF. The DNA of the CDR3 is TGTGCCAGCTCACCCCGACCTGGGGAGCAGTACTTC.

Only one count was recorded for this clonotype. Little can be read into the size of this beta chain, an off-target read in a library designed for alpha chains. CDR3 bases: TGTGCCAGCAGTGTTGCCAGGGACAGCCAGTACTTC. Translated: CASSVARDSQYF. J is TRBJ2-7 and V is TRBV2; 7 bases match TRBD1. Per the germline V gene, CDR1 is SNHLY and CDR2 is FYNNEI. After removal of 4 bases from V and 10 bases from J, the junction contained 7 bases not matched to a gene. The CDR3 consists of 12 residues.

This clonotype was detected ten times or more. This beta chain is an unintended read in a library built for alpha chains; its size means little. CDR3 amino acids: CSRASENIQYF. The DNA of the CDR3 is TGCAGCCGGGCGTCAGAAAACATTCAGTACTTC. The J gene is TRBJ2-4, the V gene TRBV20-1; D gene unclear. Germline V gene sequence: CDR1 DFQATT, CDR2 SNEGSKA (reference sequence). The length of the CDR3 is 11 residues.

This clonotype was found many times. As an off-target read in a library built for alpha chains, this beta chain has a frequency of little significance. The gene calls are TRBV29-1 and TRBJ2-3, with TRBD1 matching over 9 bases. The CDR3 has 16 residues. V lost 0 bases to trimming and J lost 5 bases; unmatched junction nucleotides: 9. Germline V gene sequence: CDR1 SQVTM, CDR2 ANQGSEA. The CDR3 bases are TGCAGCGTTGAAGAAAGGTTTGACAGGGGGATAGATACGCAGTATTTT. Protein product: CSVEERFDRGIDTQYF.

In the case of this clonotype: As an off-target read in a library built for alpha chains, this beta chain has a frequency of little significance. V usage is TRBV15 and J usage is TRBJ1-1, with D unclear. Germline lookup yields CDR1 LNHNV and CDR2 YYDKDF (reference sequence). This CDR3 contains 15 residues. V lost 4 bases, J lost 3 bases, and 15 bases lay in between. The CDR3 DNA sequence: TGTGCCACCAGCACCACCAGTCGGTTCGACACTGAAGCTTTCTTT. Translating gives CATSTTSRFDTEAFF.

This clonotype was counted many times. This beta chain is a stray sequence in a library constructed for alpha chains; its clone size is not meaningful. V gene TRBV3-1 combines with J gene TRBJ2-7; tentatively, D is TRBD2 (5 bases). The CDR3 runs to 12 residues. Germline V gene data show CDR1 as LGHDT and CDR2 as YNNKEL (reference sequence). Trimming took off 5 bases at V and 4 bases at J, with 9 bases between the two ends. CDR3 nucleotides: TGTGCCAGCAGCAGCGAGGGTTACGAGCAGTACTTC. Translation gives CASSSEGYEQYF.